A single T cell receptor beta chain is shown here with its context. Germline CDR1 reads SGHAT; CDR2 reads FQNNGV. Unmatched junction bases numbered 5, after V lost 3 bases and J lost 4 bases. This CDR3 has 16 residues. The data were obtained in a study of blood T cells in healthy people across ages. Next came a second PCR, run for roughly 7 to 12 cycles, which used a sample-barcoded 5' primer along with a J-beta primer mix. TCRdb reprocessed the 5' RACE reads with MiXCR, giving one entry per CDR3 protein. Of under 750,000 distinct CDR3 sequences detected, around 50% appear once; the ten largest clones hold 20% to 25%.

The receptor was derived from a man aged 80 or over in good health. V gene TRBV11-2 combines with J gene TRBJ2-1; TRBD2 matches at 11 bases. The sample was blood. Written as DNA, the CDR3 is TGTGCCAGCAGCTTTAGCGGGAGGGCCAATTACAATGAGCAGTTCTTC. Its translation: CASSFSGRANYNEQFF.